This T cell receptor (beta chain) was observed in a study of T cells in Graves' hyperthyroidism and ophthalmopathy. General study findings and limits: In the blood, most expanded thyroid clonotypes above 0.001 appeared as well.

From RNA transcripts, TCR beta CDR3 regions were amplified. The HTBI set primed first-round TCR CDR3 RT-PCR. TCRdb recomputed calls from the multiplex PCR reads with MiXCR, one row per CDR3 protein. Of about half a million distinct CDR3 sequences in the sample, less than 25% were seen once. In its sample, this clonotype was seen a few times. Its antigen remains unknown. This CDR3 region has 16 residues. In germline, CDR1 is LNHNV, CDR2 YYDKDF (reference sequence). J was trimmed by 10 bases and V by 0 bases; bases with no gene match: 9. This chain joins TRBV15 and TRBJ1-6; 7 bases map to TRBD1. The source of this sequence is a man aged 18 to 29 with Graves' hyperthyroidism. The sample taken for sequencing was blood. Written as DNA, the CDR3 is TGTGCCACCAGCAGAGATAGGGGACAGCCCACCTCACCCCTCCACTTT. Amino acids: CATSRDRGQPTSPLHF.